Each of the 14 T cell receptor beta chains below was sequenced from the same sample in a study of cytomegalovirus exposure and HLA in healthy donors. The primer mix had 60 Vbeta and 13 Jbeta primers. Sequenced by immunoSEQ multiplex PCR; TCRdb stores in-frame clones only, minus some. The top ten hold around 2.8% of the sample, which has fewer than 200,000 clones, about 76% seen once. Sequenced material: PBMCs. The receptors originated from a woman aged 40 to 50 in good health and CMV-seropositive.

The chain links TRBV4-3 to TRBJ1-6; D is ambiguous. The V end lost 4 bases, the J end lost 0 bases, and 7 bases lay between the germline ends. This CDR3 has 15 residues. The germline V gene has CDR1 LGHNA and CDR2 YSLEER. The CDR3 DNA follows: TGCGCCAGCAGCCCACAGAGCTCCTATAATTCACCCCTCCACTTT. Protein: CASSPQSSYNSPLHF.

Written as DNA, the CDR3 is TGCGCCAGCAGCTTGGAGGAGACAGGGAGCAATCAGCCCCAGCATTTT. Translating gives CASSLEETGSNQPQHF. The rearrangement links TRBV5-1 to TRBJ1-5; 7 nucleotides line up with TRBD1. Germline trimming cut 0 bases from V and 1 base from J; bases unmatched to any gene: 4. Germline loops: CDR1 SGHRS, CDR2 YFSETQ. CDR3 length: 16 amino acids.

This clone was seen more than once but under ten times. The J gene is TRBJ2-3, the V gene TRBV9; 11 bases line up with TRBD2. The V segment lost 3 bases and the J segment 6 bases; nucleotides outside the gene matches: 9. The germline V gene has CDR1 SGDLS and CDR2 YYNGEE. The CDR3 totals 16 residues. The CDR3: CASSGLAGGPADTQYF. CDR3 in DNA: TGTGCCAGCAGCGGCTTAGCGGGAGGGCCAGCCGATACGCAGTATTTT.

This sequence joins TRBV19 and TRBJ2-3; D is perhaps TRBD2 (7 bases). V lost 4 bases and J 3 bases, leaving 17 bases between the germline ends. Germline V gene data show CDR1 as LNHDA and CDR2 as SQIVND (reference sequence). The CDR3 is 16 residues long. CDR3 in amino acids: CASSNLAGARTDTQYF. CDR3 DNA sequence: TGTGCCAGTAGTAATCTTGCGGGGGCTCGGACAGATACGCAGTATTTT.

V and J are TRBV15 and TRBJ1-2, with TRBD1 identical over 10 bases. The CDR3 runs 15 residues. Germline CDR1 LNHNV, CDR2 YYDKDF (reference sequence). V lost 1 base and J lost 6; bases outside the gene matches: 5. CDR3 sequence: CATSRGDRGGDGYTF. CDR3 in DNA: TGTGCCACCAGCAGAGGGGACAGGGGAGGTGATGGCTACACCTTC.

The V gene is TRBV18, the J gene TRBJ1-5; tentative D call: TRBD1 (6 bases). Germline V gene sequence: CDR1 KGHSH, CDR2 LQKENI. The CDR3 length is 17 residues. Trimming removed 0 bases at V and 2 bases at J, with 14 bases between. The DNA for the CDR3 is TGTGCCAGCTCACCACCGATTGCCAGGGGAGGCAATCAGCCCCAGCATTTT. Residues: CASSPPIARGGNQPQHF.

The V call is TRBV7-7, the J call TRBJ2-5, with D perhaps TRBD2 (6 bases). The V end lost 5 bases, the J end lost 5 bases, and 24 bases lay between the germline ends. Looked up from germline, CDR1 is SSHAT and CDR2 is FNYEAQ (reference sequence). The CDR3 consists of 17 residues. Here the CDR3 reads CASSPWRGPGGRETQYF. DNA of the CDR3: TGTGCCAGCAGCCCATGGAGGGGACCTGGAGGCCGGGAGACCCAGTACTTC.

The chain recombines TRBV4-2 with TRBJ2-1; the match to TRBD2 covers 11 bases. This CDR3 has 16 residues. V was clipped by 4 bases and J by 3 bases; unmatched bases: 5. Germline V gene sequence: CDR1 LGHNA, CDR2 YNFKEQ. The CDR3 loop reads CASSLGTSGLYNEQFF. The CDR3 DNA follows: TGTGCCAGCAGCCTGGGGACTAGCGGTCTCTACAATGAGCAGTTCTTC.

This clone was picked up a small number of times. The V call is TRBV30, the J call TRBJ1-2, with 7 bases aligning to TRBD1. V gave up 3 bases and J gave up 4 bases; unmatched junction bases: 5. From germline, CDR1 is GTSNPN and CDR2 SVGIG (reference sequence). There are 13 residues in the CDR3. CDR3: CAWSPTGPYGYTF. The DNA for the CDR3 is TGTGCCTGGAGCCCGACAGGGCCCTATGGCTACACCTTC.

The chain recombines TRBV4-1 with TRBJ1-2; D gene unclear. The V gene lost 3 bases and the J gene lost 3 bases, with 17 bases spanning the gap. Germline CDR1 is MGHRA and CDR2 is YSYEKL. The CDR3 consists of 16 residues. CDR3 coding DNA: TGCGCCAGCAGCCACCTGACTCCCAACGGAGACTATGGCTACACCTTC. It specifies CASSHLTPNGDYGYTF.

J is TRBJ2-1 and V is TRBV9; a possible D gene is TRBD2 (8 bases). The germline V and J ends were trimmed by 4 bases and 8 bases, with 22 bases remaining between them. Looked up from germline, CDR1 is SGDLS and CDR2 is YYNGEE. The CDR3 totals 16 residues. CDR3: CASSSQGGGRIDEQFF. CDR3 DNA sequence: TGTGCCAGCAGCAGTCAAGGGGGCGGGAGGATAGATGAGCAGTTCTTC.

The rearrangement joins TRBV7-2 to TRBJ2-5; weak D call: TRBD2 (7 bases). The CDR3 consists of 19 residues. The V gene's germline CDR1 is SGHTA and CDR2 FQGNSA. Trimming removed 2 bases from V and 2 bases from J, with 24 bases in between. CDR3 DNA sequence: TGTGCCAGCAGCTTAAGGGGGGGGCGGTGGGGCGGGGGTCAAGAGACCCAGTACTTC. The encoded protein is CASSLRGGRWGGGQETQYF.

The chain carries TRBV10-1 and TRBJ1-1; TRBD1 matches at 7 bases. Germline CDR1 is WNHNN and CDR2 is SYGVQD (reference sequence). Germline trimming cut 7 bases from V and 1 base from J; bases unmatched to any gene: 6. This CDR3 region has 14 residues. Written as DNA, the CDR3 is TGCGCCAGCACCGACCAGGGGGAGAACACTGAAGCTTTCTTT. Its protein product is CASTDQGENTEAFF.

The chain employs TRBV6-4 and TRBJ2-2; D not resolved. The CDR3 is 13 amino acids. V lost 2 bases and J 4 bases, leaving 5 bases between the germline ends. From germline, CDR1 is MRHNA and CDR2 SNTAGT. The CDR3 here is CASSDPSTGELFF. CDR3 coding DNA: TGTGCCAGCAGTGACCCTTCCACCGGGGAGCTGTTTTTT.